Here is one T cell receptor beta chain with its context. Its antigen remains undetermined. Base qualities are not provided; no much larger clone lies one nucleotide away. These data come from a study of cytomegalovirus exposure and HLA in healthy donors (dated by TCRdb to the late 2010s). With respect to the entire study: An earlier analysis of several hundred of the donors reported about 250 Gb of sequence data and 120 million or so unique TCR beta sequences from about 200 million T cells. Along with the roughly 700-subject first cohort, a separate validation cohort of around 110 different subjects was used. Of the 300 to 500 genotyped donors, roughly 80% were placed in the genetic ancestry cluster associated with self-reported Caucasian donors. Among some 400 genotyped donors of the cohort, an average of about 240,000 unique TCR beta nucleotide sequences were sequenced per donor, around 20% of them non-productive. HLA typing covered class I and class II loci at four-digit resolution. The number of typed donors differed by locus: about 620-640 for A, B, C, DRB1 and DQB1; approximately 540 for DQA1; roughly 600 for DPA1; and some 450 for DPB1. The study combined high-throughput TCR immunosequencing, statistical association of individual TCRs with disease status, and machine learning to predict cytomegalovirus infection status. Every repertoire in the discovery cohort had been generated on one and the same sequencing platform. A handful of DR-DQ haplotypes were handled as single units for association and clustering because linkage in the cohort was strong. In a later analysis, previously published TCR beta repertoires from more than 500 donors were re-analyzed and high-resolution HLA genotyping was added so that TCR occurrence patterns could be studied. An earlier analysis of several hundred of the donors applied high-throughput TCR beta sequencing to assess whether each TCR beta V gene segment acted as functional or pseudogenic. In the later analysis, no new phenotypic data were used to find candidate immune exposures; instead, reliance was placed on TCR beta sequences and their occurrence across donors. The T cell repertoires of several hundred subjects were profiled by immunosequencing and related to cytomegalovirus serostatus. A later genetic analysis used genome-wide SNP genotypes for 398 of the 666 donors, treating that subset as a discovery cohort. Alongside the repertoire data, information on donor age, sex, ethnicity and CMV serostatus was compiled. The study aimed to test whether cataloging public T cell receptors could reveal signatures of past pathogen exposure. An early release that covered around 590 HLA-typed donors contained about 300 gigabases of sequencing data and tens of millions of unique TCR sequences.

Taken from cysteine to phenylalanine, the CDR3 has 14 residues. Of all the DNA, just the CDR3 is kept, 42 bases in frame from base 1. For CDR1 and CDR2, the germline V gene lists SGHAT and FQNNGV. The V and J ends are trimmed by 5 bases and 4 bases, leaving 11 bases between them. The cohort consisted of 600 to 700 healthy bone marrow donors. Cohort members were all nominally healthy when sampled, although unrecorded immune exposures were likely present. The donor was CMV seropositive and was included in the group of 250 to 300 seropositive cohort members. Every donor gave a peripheral blood sample, and the peripheral blood mononuclear cells from that sample were used for TCR beta sequencing. The Qiagen DNeasy Blood Extraction Kit was used to extract genomic DNA from the blood cell samples. What the study reported, not specific to this receptor: The study listed 150 to 200 TCR beta chains as associated with cytomegalovirus. Assigning TCR associations to individual alleles was difficult when HLA alleles, especially DR and DQ, strongly co-occurred. According to a later analysis, TCR association rates differed among HLA loci, with DRB1 alleles showing the most associated TCRs and HLA-C alleles showing the fewest. CMV serostatus was the only immune exposure information available for the cohort. V-gene and J-gene trimming of TCR beta chains was associated with a missense DCLRE1C variant in a later genetic analysis, and the association was replicated in an independent cohort. In a later analysis, most CMV-associated TCR beta chains were found to appear HLA-restricted, with HLA associations seemingly driven largely by CMV exposure. The classifier was reported to diagnose cytomegalovirus status with high specificity and sensitivity in both the original and validation cohorts. Most TCR sequences were observed very rarely across donors, whereas some public TCRs were present in many individuals. Linkage disequilibrium might explain the correlated functional status among segregating V segments, but an unknown experimental factor could not be ruled out. Only TCR beta chains were sequenced in this cohort, and the absence of alpha or paired-chain data limited detectable features. In vitro tests confirmed that a few of the cytomegalovirus-associated TCR beta chains recognize cytomegalovirus antigens. Presence/absence analyses assumed roughly uniform sequencing depth across donors, an assumption that may not hold. A later analysis reported that several top co-occurrence clusters appeared linked to parvovirus B19, influenza, CMV and Epstein-Barr virus. A further reported finding was that TCR beta sequences accurately predicted the HLA-A and HLA-B alleles for most subjects in the first cohort. A later genetic analysis reported fewer N-insertions in productive TCRs among donors in an Asian-associated ancestry cluster than the approximately 670-donor mean. Roughly 15 rarely observed V segments, including chromosome 9 orphons, were excluded from the earlier analysis of some 590 of the donors because counts were too low. A cluster of highly shared sequence variants was judged likely to be a technical artifact of the sequencing pipeline. Some IMGT-functional V segments, including TRBV6-2 and TRBV6-3, could not be distinguished by the 87-base-pair reads and were therefore excluded. Because some donors lacked HLA typing at each locus, the association tests relied only on the typed subset. Specific HLA alleles were associated with around 18,000 TCR beta sequences at a false discovery rate of 0.05 in a later analysis. In a later analysis, HLA-associated TCR beta chains were found to be more clonally expanded and to have lower generation probabilities than equally common non-associated chains. It was suggested by the authors that the approach could potentially be generalized to other disease states and immunological phenotypes. Broadly in line with IMGT annotations, most TCR beta V segments showed up in productive rearrangements about 90% or about 30% of the time in an earlier analysis of several hundred of the donors.

The method behind the library was the immunoSEQ multiplex PCR assay. For the multiplex PCR, a mixture combining 60 forward primers for TCR Vbeta segments and 13 reverse primers for TCR Jbeta segments was used. The CDR3 region of rearranged TCR beta genes was amplified from genomic DNA by a multiplex PCR assay. The amplified TCR beta libraries were sequenced on the Illumina HiSeq System as 87-base-pair reads. As for the original processing: A later analysis counted 65 million to 90 million unique TCR beta chains across the roughly 700 repertoires, and around 9.9 million of these chains were shared by at least two donors. Raw reads were error-corrected and collapsed into unique sequences by a nearest-neighbor algorithm in which closely related sequences were merged to remove PCR and sequencing errors. V, D and J gene segments were assigned by aligning CDR3 sequences to IMGT reference sequences. Each retained sequence needed at least a six-nucleotide match to both a V gene segment and a J gene segment. A rearrangement counted as productive if the CDR3 had no stop codons and remained in frame with V and J, and every other rearrangement counted as non-productive. CDR3 was defined according to IMGT convention as the region running from the second conserved V-encoded cysteine to the conserved J-encoded phenylalanine. The earlier analysis of about 590 of the donors excluded sequences that lacked an unambiguous match to a single V gene segment. In an earlier analysis of some 590 of the donors, a V segment was called functional when productive rearrangements were above 56.7%, and segregating when the standard deviation between donors exceeded 5%. A statistical classification framework was developed to diagnose cytomegalovirus status using the catalog of TCR beta chain sequences. A later analysis assigned V and J genes by comparing TCR nucleotide sequences with IMGT/GENE-DB human TR gene sequences. In a later analysis, CDR3 sequences and most-parsimonious VDJ recombination scenarios were assigned using the TCRdist pipeline. A later analysis defined each TCR beta chain by its CDR3 amino acid sequence plus V-gene family, and excluded reads lacking a unique V-gene family. In a later analysis, approximately 640 highly shared, low-generation-probability nucleotide sequences were removed to address suspected cross-contamination and a sequencing artifact. For each public chain, a later analysis derived a clonal expansion index from normalized ranks of inferred template counts within each repertoire. A later analysis computed generation probabilities with a VDJ recombination model fitted to out-of-frame rearrangements, and checked the results against IGoR. In a later analysis, hypergeometric tests were used to score TCR-TCR, TCR-HLA and TCR-CMV co-occurrence, with a repertoire-size bias correction applied to TCR pairs. To estimate false discovery rates, a later analysis permuted the HLA or CMV assignments 20 times. In a later analysis, co-occurring TCRs were grouped using DBSCAN, with TCRdist sequence similarity added in when clustering inside HLA-allele-positive subsets. For co-occurrence clustering, repertoires with fewer than 30,000 or more than 120,000 public chains were excluded, along with five repertoires with anomalous nucleotide sharing. TCRdb provides this immuneACCESS table in a form limited to in-frame rearrangements. Some clones are lacking; in checked studies, under half of them reflect an unresolved V gene, and why the rest are absent is not known. D and trimming were read from the DNA, whereas the V and J calls and clone size are those reported in that table. Across this sample there are more than 50,000 clones, with approximately 70% seen only once. The ten largest clonotypes hold approximately 19% of the sample.

The sequencing sample was made of PBMCs. The V and J genes are TRBV11-2 and TRBJ1-4, with TRBD1 perhaps the D gene, on 5 matching bases. The clonotype originates from a woman aged 55-70 years in good health and CMV-seropositive. The encoded CDR3 is CASSPGTYNEKLFF. In nucleotides, the sequence is TGTGCCAGCAGCCCCGGGACTTATAATGAAAAACTGTTTTTT.